Ten or more counts support the clone carrying this TCR beta chain. Antigen specificity is unknown. The sample is drawn from a study of beta chain features in type 1 diabetes. Overall study context: Patients were similar to healthy donors in age and gender (as well as in cell yields).

V gave up 6 bases and J gave up 0 bases, with 15 bases separating them. The CDR3 has 16 amino acids. Germline CDR1 reads KGHSH; CDR2 reads LQKENI. Reverse transcribing all isolated RNA meant expressed TCRB transcripts were sequenced. Data came from immunoSEQ multiplex PCR; TCRdb stores just in-frame clones and leaves some out. Among 300,000 or so clones listed, roughly 8% were seen once. Overall study findings and caveats: An over-representation of cells with high TCR expression could result from cDNA sequencing. Sampled from patients, naive, central memory and Treg TCRB repertoires appeared more similar than those sampled from healthy donors.

What was sequenced was central memory CD4+ T cells from blood. This chain links TRBV18 with TRBJ2-1, with D perhaps TRBD1 (5 bases). The clonotype comes from a woman aged 18-30 years in good health. This CDR3 reads CASSLQGLGSYNEQFF. DNA for the CDR3: TGTGCCAGCTCGCTTCAGGGTCTTGGCTCCTACAATGAGCAGTTCTTC. Full variable domain (remainder filled in from reference TRBV18 and TRBJ2-1): NAGVMQNPRHLVRRRGQEARLRCSPMKGHSHVYWYRQLPEEGLKFMVYLQKENIIDESGMPKERFSAEFPKEGPSILRIQQVVRGDSAAYFCASSLQGLGSYNEQFFGPGTRLTVL.